A selection of T cell receptor beta chains follows, all from one sample in a study of T cell responses to AZD1222 COVID-19 vaccine. Only in-frame clones appear in the TCRdb table, and some are missing; sequencing was by immunoSEQ multiplex PCR. The sample lists around 94,000 clones, around 85% occurring once. Here the sequenced sample was peripheral blood, taken 28 days after the second AZD1222 dose. Source of these receptors: an adult who received the AZD1222 COVID-19 vaccine. The CDR3 runs from the conserved cysteine through the conserved F or W. Fields, in order: V gene, D gene, clone size, J gene, CDR3 DNA, CDR3 protein. D genes are given only for firm matches. Clone size is given for some rows only: seen once, a few or many times, or a class if the clone is expanded.

v_call: TRBV5-8; d_call: TRBD1; clone_size: few; j_call: TRBJ2-2; cdr3_nt: TGTGCCAGCAGCGCGGACCTACAGGGGGTGGACGCCGGGGAGCTGTTTTTT; cdr3_aa: CASSADLQGVDAGELFF
v_call: TRBV4-2; d_call: -; clone_size: few; j_call: TRBJ2-1; cdr3_nt: TGTGCCAGCAGCCAAGATCCAAAAGGGGGTACTGAGCAGTTCTTC; cdr3_aa: CASSQDPKGGTEQFF
v_call: TRBV18; d_call: -; clone_size: once; j_call: TRBJ2-6; cdr3_nt: TGTGCCAGCTCACCACCGGAGGCCAACGTCCTGACTTTC; cdr3_aa: CASSPPEANVLTF
v_call: TRBV7-2; d_call: TRBD1; clone_size: few; j_call: TRBJ1-2; cdr3_nt: TGTGCCAGCAGCCCCTCCCCGACAGGGCGCGGCTACACCTTC; cdr3_aa: CASSPSPTGRGYTF
v_call: TRBV19; d_call: -; clone_size: -; j_call: TRBJ1-1; cdr3_nt: TGTGCCAGTAGCCAAAGACTAGGGACGGCAGTGGGGGACACTGAAGCTTTCTTT; cdr3_aa: CASSQRLGTAVGDTEAFF
v_call: TRBV2; d_call: TRBD1; clone_size: -; j_call: TRBJ1-1; cdr3_nt: TGTGCCAGCAAGGGACAGTCGAACACTGAAGCTTTCTTT; cdr3_aa: CASKGQSNTEAFF
v_call: TRBV6-5; d_call: TRBD1; clone_size: -; j_call: TRBJ1-5; cdr3_nt: TGTGCCAGCAGAGGGACAGGGGGCTCTCAGCCCCAGCATTTT; cdr3_aa: CASRGTGGSQPQHF
v_call: TRBV15; d_call: -; clone_size: few; j_call: TRBJ2-4; cdr3_nt: TGTGCCACCAGCAGCAATCCCCACCTAGCCAAAAACATTCAGTACTTC; cdr3_aa: CATSSNPHLAKNIQYF
v_call: TRBV27; d_call: TRBD2; clone_size: -; j_call: TRBJ2-1; cdr3_nt: TGTGCCAGCAGAACACTAGCGGGGGGACACAATGAGCAGTTCTTC; cdr3_aa: CASRTLAGGHNEQFF
v_call: TRBV10-3; d_call: -; clone_size: -; j_call: TRBJ1-1; cdr3_nt: TGTGCCATCAGTGAGCTACAGGTTTCTGAAGCTTTCTTT; cdr3_aa: CAISELQVSEAFF
v_call: TRBV10-1; d_call: -; clone_size: -; j_call: TRBJ2-1; cdr3_nt: TGCGCCAGCAGTGATGGCAGCTCCTACAATGAGCAGTTCTTC; cdr3_aa: CASSDGSSYNEQFF
v_call: TRBV13; d_call: -; clone_size: -; j_call: TRBJ2-3; cdr3_nt: TGTGCCAGCAGCTTAGGAGGGGGTACGCAGTATTTT; cdr3_aa: CASSLGGGTQYF
v_call: TRBV19; d_call: TRBD1; clone_size: -; j_call: TRBJ1-2; cdr3_nt: TGTGCCAGGCCCCGGGACAGAGTAAACTATGGCTACACCTTC; cdr3_aa: CARPRDRVNYGYTF
v_call: TRBV10-3; d_call: TRBD1; clone_size: -; j_call: TRBJ1-2; cdr3_nt: TGTGCCATCAGTGAGCAGGGACAGTATGGCTACACCTTC; cdr3_aa: CAISEQGQYGYTF
v_call: TRBV5-1; d_call: TRBD1; clone_size: -; j_call: TRBJ1-1; cdr3_nt: TGCGCCAGCAGCTTGGCCATGACAGGGTCCGGCGGGGCTTTCTTT; cdr3_aa: CASSLAMTGSGGAFF
v_call: TRBV14; d_call: TRBD2; clone_size: -; j_call: TRBJ2-7; cdr3_nt: TGTGCCAGCAGCCAAGATGAGGGACTAGGGAGTTACTTC; cdr3_aa: CASSQDEGLGSYF
v_call: TRBV7-9; d_call: -; clone_size: -; j_call: TRBJ2-7; cdr3_nt: TGTGCCAGCGCCCGATACCGGAACCTTACAAACTACGAGCAGTACTTC; cdr3_aa: CASARYRNLTNYEQYF
v_call: TRBV12-3/TRBV12-4; d_call: TRBD1; clone_size: -; j_call: TRBJ1-1; cdr3_nt: TGTGCCAGCATTAGACAGGGGAACACTGAAGCTTTCTTT; cdr3_aa: CASIRQGNTEAFF
v_call: TRBV5-5; d_call: -; clone_size: -; j_call: TRBJ2-2; cdr3_nt: TGTGCCAGCAGCATCTTGAGGGTGCGGTACACCGGGGAGCTGTTTTTT; cdr3_aa: CASSILRVRYTGELFF
v_call: TRBV10-1; d_call: -; clone_size: -; j_call: TRBJ2-1; cdr3_nt: TGCGCCAGCAGTGAAGGGACCTACAATGAGCAGTTCTTC; cdr3_aa: CASSEGTYNEQFF
v_call: TRBV10-3; d_call: TRBD1; clone_size: -; j_call: TRBJ2-1; cdr3_nt: TGTGCCATCAGGATCACCTCCACAGGGGTCAATGAGCAGTTCTTC; cdr3_aa: CAIRITSTGVNEQFF
v_call: TRBV19; d_call: -; clone_size: -; j_call: TRBJ1-1; cdr3_nt: TGTGCCAGTAGTATAGCGGTAAACACTGAAGCTTTCTTT; cdr3_aa: CASSIAVNTEAFF
v_call: TRBV20-1; d_call: -; clone_size: -; j_call: TRBJ2-7; cdr3_nt: TGCAGTGCTACCGATTACGAGCAGTACTTC; cdr3_aa: CSATDYEQYF
v_call: TRBV29-1; d_call: -; clone_size: -; j_call: TRBJ2-3; cdr3_nt: TGCAGCGTTGACAGCTCCACAGATACGCAGTATTTT; cdr3_aa: CSVDSSTDTQYF
v_call: TRBV19; d_call: -; clone_size: -; j_call: TRBJ2-1; cdr3_nt: TGTGCCAGTAGTATAGGACCTCGGCATTACAATGAGCAGTTCTTC; cdr3_aa: CASSIGPRHYNEQFF
v_call: TRBV11-2; d_call: -; clone_size: -; j_call: TRBJ2-3; cdr3_nt: TGTGCCAGCAGCTTCGACAGGATCGGGGATACGCAGTATTTT; cdr3_aa: CASSFDRIGDTQYF
v_call: TRBV10-2; d_call: TRBD1; clone_size: -; j_call: TRBJ2-3; cdr3_nt: TGCGCCAGCAAGGGACAGGTGATATCAGATACGCAGTATTTT; cdr3_aa: CASKGQVISDTQYF
v_call: TRBV6-5; d_call: -; clone_size: -; j_call: TRBJ2-1; cdr3_nt: TGTGCCAGCAGTTCCCCGGACTGGAGCTCCTACAATGAGCAGTTCTTC; cdr3_aa: CASSSPDWSSYNEQFF
v_call: TRBV3-1/TRBV3-2; d_call: TRBD1; clone_size: -; j_call: TRBJ2-1; cdr3_nt: TGTGCCAGCAGCCGCTCGGGGACAGACAATGAGCAGTTCTTC; cdr3_aa: CASSRSGTDNEQFF
v_call: TRBV5-1; d_call: -; clone_size: -; j_call: TRBJ1-3; cdr3_nt: TGCGCCAGCAGCTTGGGACAGACCTCTGGAAACACCATATATTTT; cdr3_aa: CASSLGQTSGNTIYF
v_call: TRBV27; d_call: -; clone_size: -; j_call: TRBJ1-1; cdr3_nt: TGTGCCAGCAGTGGGGTGGGGTTGAGAGACACTGAAGCTTTCTTT; cdr3_aa: CASSGVGLRDTEAFF
v_call: TRBV19; d_call: -; clone_size: -; j_call: TRBJ1-3; cdr3_nt: TGTGCCAGTAGTGAGTTAGCTGGAAACACCATATATTTT; cdr3_aa: CASSELAGNTIYF
v_call: TRBV27; d_call: -; clone_size: -; j_call: TRBJ1-5; cdr3_nt: TGTGCCAGCAGTTTCCGGCTTCCCGGCCGGGACCGGAGGCCCCAGCATTTT; cdr3_aa: CASSFRLPGRDRRPQHF
v_call: TRBV30; d_call: TRBD2; clone_size: -; j_call: TRBJ2-7; cdr3_nt: TGTGCCTGGAGCCCCCTAGCGGGAGCCTACGAGCAGTACTTC; cdr3_aa: CAWSPLAGAYEQYF
v_call: TRBV2; d_call: -; clone_size: once; j_call: TRBJ2-3; cdr3_nt: TGTGCCAGCCGAGGGACAGCGGGGTACTTGGGTACGCAGTATTTT; cdr3_aa: CASRGTAGYLGTQYF
v_call: TRBV6-5; d_call: -; clone_size: -; j_call: TRBJ1-6; cdr3_nt: TGTGCCAGCAGCCTCGGACAGATCAATTCACCCCTCCACTTT; cdr3_aa: CASSLGQINSPLHF
v_call: TRBV9; d_call: TRBD2; clone_size: -; j_call: TRBJ2-2; cdr3_nt: TGTGCCAGCAGCGTAGCGGCTAGCGGGAGGCCGAACACCGGGGAGCTGTTTTTT; cdr3_aa: CASSVAASGRPNTGELFF
v_call: TRBV7-9; d_call: TRBD1; clone_size: -; j_call: TRBJ2-4; cdr3_nt: TGTGCCAGCAGCCCCGGGACAGGGTCTGGAAACATTCAGTACTTC; cdr3_aa: CASSPGTGSGNIQYF
v_call: TRBV30; d_call: -; clone_size: few; j_call: TRBJ1-6; cdr3_nt: TGTGCCTGGAGGGACGGACGAGGGGCGGCACCCCTCCACTTT; cdr3_aa: CAWRDGRGAAPLHF
v_call: TRBV25-1; d_call: -; clone_size: -; j_call: TRBJ1-6; cdr3_nt: TGTGCCAGCACTTTGGGCAGCAATTCACCCCTCCACTTT; cdr3_aa: CASTLGSNSPLHF
v_call: TRBV11-2; d_call: TRBD1; clone_size: -; j_call: TRBJ1-2; cdr3_nt: TGTGCCAGCAGCCCCAGGACAGGGTCTAACTATGGCTACACCTTC; cdr3_aa: CASSPRTGSNYGYTF
v_call: TRBV7-2; d_call: -; clone_size: -; j_call: TRBJ2-7; cdr3_nt: TGTGCCAGCAGCGTAAGAATCACGCCCGAATACGAGCAGTACTTC; cdr3_aa: CASSVRITPEYEQYF
v_call: TRBV2; d_call: -; clone_size: once; j_call: TRBJ1-2; cdr3_nt: TGTGCCAGCAGTCGGACCGAGAACTATGGCTACACCTTC; cdr3_aa: CASSRTENYGYTF
v_call: TRBV6-1; d_call: TRBD2; clone_size: -; j_call: TRBJ2-4; cdr3_nt: TGTGCCAGCAGTGAACGTTCGGGGGGCAAAAACATTCAGTACTTC; cdr3_aa: CASSERSGGKNIQYF
v_call: TRBV25-1; d_call: -; clone_size: -; j_call: TRBJ1-1; cdr3_nt: TGTGCCAGCGCCACCGCCGGGGTATACACTGAAGCTTTCTTT; cdr3_aa: CASATAGVYTEAFF
v_call: TRBV29-1; d_call: TRBD2; clone_size: -; j_call: TRBJ2-2; cdr3_nt: TGCAGCGTCCCAACCTCTAGCGGGAACACCGGGGAGCTGTTTTTT; cdr3_aa: CSVPTSSGNTGELFF
v_call: TRBV6-2/TRBV6-3; d_call: -; clone_size: -; j_call: TRBJ2-1; cdr3_nt: TGTGCCAGCAGTGCACCGGGACTCCTAGGGAGCGGTGAGCAGTTCTTC; cdr3_aa: CASSAPGLLGSGEQFF
v_call: TRBV19; d_call: TRBD1; clone_size: -; j_call: TRBJ1-6; cdr3_nt: TGTGCCACATCCCACCGGGACAGAACTAATTCACCCCTCCACTTT; cdr3_aa: CATSHRDRTNSPLHF
v_call: TRBV5-5; d_call: -; clone_size: -; j_call: TRBJ1-6; cdr3_nt: TGTGCCAGCAGTCACGGGCAGACCCAGGATTCACCCCTCCACTTT; cdr3_aa: CASSHGQTQDSPLHF
v_call: TRBV6-5; d_call: -; clone_size: -; j_call: TRBJ1-1; cdr3_nt: TGTGCCAGCAGTTCCATCCGGATTCAGAACACTGAAGCTTTCTTT; cdr3_aa: CASSSIRIQNTEAFF
v_call: TRBV27; d_call: -; clone_size: -; j_call: TRBJ2-3; cdr3_nt: TGTGCCAGTCGGGACCTAAGCACAGATACGCAGTATTTT; cdr3_aa: CASRDLSTDTQYF
v_call: TRBV5-4; d_call: -; clone_size: -; j_call: TRBJ1-4; cdr3_nt: TGTGCCAGCAGCGAGGGAGCAACTAATGAAAAACTGTTTTTT; cdr3_aa: CASSEGATNEKLFF